Sequencing of this T cell receptor beta chain was carried out in a study of T cell repertoires in ileal Crohn's disease. Study-level points and caveats: Compared with CD4 T cells, sorted CD8 cells carried more expanded clones. Clonality above 26.8% at surgery always came with endoscopic recurrence.

Clones were read by immunoSEQ multiplex PCR, and TCRdb kept only the in-frame ones, dropping some. This sample carries roughly 5,500 clones, 65% to 85% of them seen once, and the ten largest clones take roughly 35%. The CDR3 runs 12 residues. Trimming removed 6 bases from V and 5 bases from J; junction bases left unmatched: 4. Looked up from germline, CDR1 is SGHRS and CDR2 is YFSETQ. Note on this clone: Antigen: not known.

Documented time point: neoterminal ileum biopsy at postoperative endoscopy, about 6 months after surgery. This clonotype originated in an adult with Crohn's disease. The chain employs TRBV5-1 and TRBJ1-2, with TRBD1 matching 7 bases. Sequenced: ileal tissue. The CDR3 reads CASKGGEYGYTF. CDR3 sequence (DNA): TGCGCCAGCAAAGGGGGCGAGTATGGCTACACCTTC.